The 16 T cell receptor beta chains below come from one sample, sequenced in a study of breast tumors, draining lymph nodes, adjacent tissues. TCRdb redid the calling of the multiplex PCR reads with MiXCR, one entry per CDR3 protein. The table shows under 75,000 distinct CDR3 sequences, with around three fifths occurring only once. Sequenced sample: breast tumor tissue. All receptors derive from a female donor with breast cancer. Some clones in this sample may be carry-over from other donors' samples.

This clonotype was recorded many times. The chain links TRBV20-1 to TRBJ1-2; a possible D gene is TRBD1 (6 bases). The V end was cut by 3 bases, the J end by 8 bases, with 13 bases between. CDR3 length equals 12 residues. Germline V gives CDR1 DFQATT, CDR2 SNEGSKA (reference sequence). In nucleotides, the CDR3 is TGCAGTGCTAGCACAGGGCCGGAAGGCTACACCTTC. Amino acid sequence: CSASTGPEGYTF.

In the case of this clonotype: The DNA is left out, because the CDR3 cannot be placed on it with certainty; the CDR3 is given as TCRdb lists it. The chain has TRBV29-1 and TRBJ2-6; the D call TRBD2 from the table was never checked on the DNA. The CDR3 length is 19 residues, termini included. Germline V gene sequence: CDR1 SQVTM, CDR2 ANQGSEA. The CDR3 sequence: CSVGGGNSPLHFGANVLTF.

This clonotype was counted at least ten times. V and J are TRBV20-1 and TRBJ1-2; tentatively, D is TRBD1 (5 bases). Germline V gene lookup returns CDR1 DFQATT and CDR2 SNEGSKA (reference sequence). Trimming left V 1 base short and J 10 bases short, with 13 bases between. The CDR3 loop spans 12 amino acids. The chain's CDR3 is CSARVGGGVYTF. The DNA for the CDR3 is TGCAGTGCTAGAGTCGGGGGTGGTGTCTACACCTTC.

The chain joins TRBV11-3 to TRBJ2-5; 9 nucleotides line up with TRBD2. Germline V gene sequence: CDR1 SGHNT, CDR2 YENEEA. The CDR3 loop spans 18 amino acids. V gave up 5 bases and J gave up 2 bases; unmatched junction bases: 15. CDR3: CASSRSGSGLAGQETQYF. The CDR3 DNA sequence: TGTGCCAGCAGCCGGAGCGGGAGTGGGCTAGCGGGACAAGAGACCCAGTACTTC.

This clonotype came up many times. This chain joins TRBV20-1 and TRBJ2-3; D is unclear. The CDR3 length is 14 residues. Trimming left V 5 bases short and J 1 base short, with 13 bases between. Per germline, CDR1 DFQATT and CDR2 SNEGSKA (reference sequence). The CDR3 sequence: CSADPRPRTDTQYF. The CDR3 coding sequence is TGCAGTGCTGACCCCCGGCCCCGCACAGATACGCAGTATTTT.

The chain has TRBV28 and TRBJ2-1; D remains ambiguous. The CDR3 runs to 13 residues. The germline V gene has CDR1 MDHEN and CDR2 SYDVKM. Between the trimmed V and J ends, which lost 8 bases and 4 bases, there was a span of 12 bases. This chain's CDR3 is CASVPPGYNEQFF. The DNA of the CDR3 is TGTGCCAGCGTCCCTCCCGGGTACAATGAGCAGTTCTTC.

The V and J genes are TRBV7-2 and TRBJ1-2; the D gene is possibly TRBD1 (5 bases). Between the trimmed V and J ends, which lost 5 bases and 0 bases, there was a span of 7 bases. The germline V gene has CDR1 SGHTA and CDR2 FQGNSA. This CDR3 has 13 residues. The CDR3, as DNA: TGTGCCAGCAGCGCAGGGCCTAACTATGGCTACACCTTC. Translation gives CASSAGPNYGYTF.

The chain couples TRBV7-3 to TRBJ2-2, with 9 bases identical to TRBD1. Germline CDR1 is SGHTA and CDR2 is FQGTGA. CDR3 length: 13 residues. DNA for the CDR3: TGTGCTGAAGGGACAGGGTTTACCGGGGAGCTGTTTTTT. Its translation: CAEGTGFTGELFF.

The CDR3 here is CASSYPGLAGGKETQHF. In DNA form, the CDR3 reads TGTGCCAGCAGCTACCCCGGACTAGCGGGAGGGAAAGAGACCCAGCATTTT. This sequence joins TRBV7-2 and TRBJ1-5; D not resolved. Germline V lookup: CDR1 SGHTA, CDR2 FQGNSA. The CDR3 runs to 17 residues. V was cut by 4 bases and J by 11 bases, with 27 bases left in between.

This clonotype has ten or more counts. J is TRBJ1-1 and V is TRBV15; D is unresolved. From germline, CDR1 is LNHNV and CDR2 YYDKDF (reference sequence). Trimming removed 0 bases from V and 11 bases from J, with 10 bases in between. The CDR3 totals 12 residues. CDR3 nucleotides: TGTGCCACCAGCAGAGAGAACATGCTGGCTTTCTTT. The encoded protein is CATSRENMLAFF. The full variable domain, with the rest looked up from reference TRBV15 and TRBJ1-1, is DAMVIQNPRYQVTQFGKPVTLSCSQTLNHNVMYWYQQKSSQAPKLLFHYYDKDFNNEADTPDNFQSRRPNTSFCFLDIRSPGLGDTAMYLCATSRENMLAFFGQGTRLTVV.

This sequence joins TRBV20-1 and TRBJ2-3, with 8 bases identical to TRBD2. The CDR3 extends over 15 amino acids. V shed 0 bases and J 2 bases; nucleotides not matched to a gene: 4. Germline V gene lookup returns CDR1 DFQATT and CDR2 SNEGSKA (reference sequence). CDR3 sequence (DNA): TGCAGTGCTAGAGAGGCGGGGGGAACCACAGATACGCAGTATTTT. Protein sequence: CSAREAGGTTDTQYF.

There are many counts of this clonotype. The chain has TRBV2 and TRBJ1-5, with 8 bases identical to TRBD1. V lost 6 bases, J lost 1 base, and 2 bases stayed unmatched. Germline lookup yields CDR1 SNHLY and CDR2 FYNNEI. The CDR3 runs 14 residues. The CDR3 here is CASRDRVSNQPQHF. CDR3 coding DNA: TGTGCCAGCAGGGACAGGGTCAGCAATCAGCCCCAGCATTTT. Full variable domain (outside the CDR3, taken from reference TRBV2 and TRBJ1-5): EPEVTQTPSHQVTQMGQEVILRCVPISNHLYFYWYRQILGQKVEFLVSFYNNEISEKSEIFDDQFSVERPDGSNFTLKIRSTKLEDSAMYFCASRDRVSNQPQHFGDGTRLSIL.

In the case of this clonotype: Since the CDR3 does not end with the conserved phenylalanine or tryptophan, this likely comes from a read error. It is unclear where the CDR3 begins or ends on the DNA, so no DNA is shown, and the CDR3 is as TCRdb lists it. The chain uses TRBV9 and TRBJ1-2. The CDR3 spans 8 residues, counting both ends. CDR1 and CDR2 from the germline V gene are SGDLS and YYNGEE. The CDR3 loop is CASSVPLY.

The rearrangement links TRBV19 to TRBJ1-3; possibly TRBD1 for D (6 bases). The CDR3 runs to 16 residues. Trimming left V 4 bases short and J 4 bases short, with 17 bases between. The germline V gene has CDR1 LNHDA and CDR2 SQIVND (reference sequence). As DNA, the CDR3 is TGTGCCAGTAGTAGTTCGTCGGACAGCGAAGGAAACACCATATATTTT. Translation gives CASSSSSDSEGNTIYF.

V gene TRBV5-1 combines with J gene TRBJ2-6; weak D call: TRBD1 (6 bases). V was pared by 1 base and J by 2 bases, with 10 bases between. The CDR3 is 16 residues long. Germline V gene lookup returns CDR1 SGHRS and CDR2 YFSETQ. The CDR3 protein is CASSLRYRAGANVLTF. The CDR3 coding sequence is TGCGCCAGCAGCTTGAGGTACAGGGCTGGGGCCAACGTCCTGACTTTC.

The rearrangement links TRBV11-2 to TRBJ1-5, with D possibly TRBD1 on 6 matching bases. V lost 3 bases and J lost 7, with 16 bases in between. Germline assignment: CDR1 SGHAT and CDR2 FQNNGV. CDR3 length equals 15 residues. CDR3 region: CASSFPTSGGQPQHF. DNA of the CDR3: TGTGCCAGCAGCTTTCCGACTAGCGGGGGCCAGCCCCAGCATTTT. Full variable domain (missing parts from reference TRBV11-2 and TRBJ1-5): EAGVAQSPRYKIIEKRQSVAFWCNPISGHATLYWYQQILGQGPKLLIQFQNNGVVDDSQLPKDRFSAERLKGVDSTLKIQPAKLEDSAVYLCASSFPTSGGQPQHFGDGTRLSIL.